The 14 T cell receptor beta chains below come from one sample, sequenced in a study of T cell responses to AZD1222 COVID-19 vaccine. Method: immunoSEQ multiplex PCR; TCRdb's copy keeps in-frame clones and lacks some. This sample's table has over 120,000 clones. Sequencing used peripheral blood. The receptors derive from an adult in good health.

The V call is TRBV15, the J call TRBJ1-5; TRBD1 aligns across 8 bases. The CDR3 runs to 18 residues. Germline lookup yields CDR1 LNHNV and CDR2 YYDKDF (reference sequence). With V trimmed by 3 bases and J by 5 bases, 15 bases remained unmatched. In DNA, the CDR3 is TGTGCCACCAGCAGGCCCGGGACAGGCCTAATACGGCATCAGCCCCAGCATTTT. Protein sequence: CATSRPGTGLIRHQPQHF.

The chain employs TRBV25-1 and TRBJ2-2; perhaps TRBD2 as D (6 bases). This CDR3 region has 15 residues. V shed 2 bases and J shed 5 bases, with 12 bases lying between them. Germline CDR1 is MGHDK and CDR2 is SYGVNS. The CDR3 DNA reads as TGTGCCAGCAGTGAAGTAAGGACTACAACCGGGGAGCTGTTTTTT. Translating gives CASSEVRTTTGELFF.

The chain is built from TRBV19 and TRBJ1-1, with D maybe TRBD1 (5 bases). Deletions cut 4 bases from V and 5 bases from J, with 5 bases between. The germline V gene encodes CDR1 LNHDA and CDR2 SQIVND (reference sequence). The CDR3 runs to 11 residues. CDR3 DNA sequence: TGTGCCAGTAGTAGGACAACTGAAGCTTTCTTT. Its translation: CASSRTTEAFF.

The chain uses TRBV4-3 and TRBJ1-1, with D unclear. CDR1 and CDR2 (germline): LGHNA, YSLEER. This CDR3 has 15 residues. V lost 1 base, J lost 4 bases, and 13 bases lay in between. The chain's CDR3 is CASSQVPKGGTEAFF. Written as DNA, the CDR3 is TGCGCCAGCAGCCAAGTACCCAAGGGCGGCACTGAAGCTTTCTTT.

The chain links TRBV9 to TRBJ1-1; 8 bases line up with TRBD1. Germline assignment: CDR1 SGDLS and CDR2 YYNGEE. This CDR3 comprises 15 residues. V dropped 3 bases and J dropped 5; count of bases not matched to a gene: 9. DNA for the CDR3: TGTGCCAGCAGCGCCACGACAGGGGTAGGGACTGAAGCTTTCTTT. Its protein is CASSATTGVGTEAFF.

The CDR3 region has the DNA TGTGCCAGCACCGGGACGTATCCGACCTACGAGCAGTACTTC. Translated: CASTGTYPTYEQYF. This chain connects TRBV6-5 to TRBJ2-7; TRBD1 or TRBD2 may be the D gene (5 bases each). This CDR3 is 14 amino acids long. V lost 7 bases to trimming and J lost 2 bases, with 15 bases between them. CDR1 is MNHEY and CDR2 is SVGAGI in the germline V gene.

The V gene is TRBV5-1, the J gene TRBJ1-2; D may be TRBD1 (6 bases). Per the germline V gene, CDR1 is SGHRS and CDR2 is YFSETQ. The CDR3 contains 15 residues. The V gene lost 0 bases and the J gene lost 0 bases, with 9 bases spanning the gap. CDR3: CASSLARGTNYGYTF. The CDR3 nucleotides read TGCGCCAGCAGCTTGGCCAGGGGCACTAACTATGGCTACACCTTC.

The chain recombines TRBV30 with TRBJ2-7; unclear D gene. Trimming shortened V by 0 bases and J by 6 bases, and 6 bases separated the two germline ends. This CDR3 region has 11 residues. CDR1 is GTSNPN and CDR2 is SVGIG in the germline V gene (reference sequence). The CDR3 nucleotides read TGTGCCTGGAGTGTGACGCTCGAGCAGTACTTC. Its protein is CAWSVTLEQYF. Full variable domain (remainder filled in from reference TRBV30 and TRBJ2-7): SQTIHQWPATLVQPVGSPLSLECTVEGTSNPNLYWYRQAAGRGLQLLFYSVGIGQISSEVPQNLSASRPQDRQFILSSKKLLLSDSGFYLCAWSVTLEQYFGPGTRLTVT.

The chain is built from TRBV5-1 and TRBJ1-1; D gene ambiguous. Germline V gives CDR1 SGHRS, CDR2 YFSETQ. The CDR3 length is 14 residues. V lost 2 bases and J lost 7, with 15 bases in between. The CDR3 DNA follows: TGCGCCAGCAGCTTCCCGAGGAGTGATGGTGAAGCTTTCTTT. It specifies CASSFPRSDGEAFF.

This chain connects TRBV4-1 to TRBJ1-2; 11 positions match TRBD1. Germline loops: CDR1 MGHRA, CDR2 YSYEKL. Trimming cost V 4 bases and J 4 bases; bases outside gene matches: 5. CDR3 size: 15 residues. The CDR3 DNA sequence: TGCGCCAGCAGCCCAGGACAGGGGGCTACCTATGGCTACACCTTC. Translated, it gives CASSPGQGATYGYTF.

V and J are TRBV7-3 and TRBJ2-5; 9 nucleotides line up with TRBD1. The V and J ends lost 1 base and 2 bases, in that order; junction bases with no gene match: 5. The CDR3 spans 16 residues. Germline CDR1 SGHTA, CDR2 FQGTGA. The DNA of the CDR3 is TGTGCCAGCAGCTTAATGGGGGGGACAGGGCAAGAGACCCAGTACTTC. Its protein product is CASSLMGGTGQETQYF.

The chain recombines TRBV18 with TRBJ1-1; D is unresolved. Per the germline V gene, CDR1 is KGHSH and CDR2 is LQKENI. The CDR3 totals 13 residues. V was pared by 3 bases and J by 1 base, with 6 bases between. CDR3: CASSPSKNTEAFF. Written as DNA, the CDR3 is TGTGCCAGCTCACCGTCAAAGAACACTGAAGCTTTCTTT.

Here the CDR3 reads CASSEPAGGFHEQYF. DNA of the CDR3: TGTGCCAGCAGTGAACCCGCAGGGGGTTTCCACGAGCAGTACTTC. The chain uses TRBV25-1 and TRBJ2-7, with 7 bases matching TRBD1. Germline loops: CDR1 MGHDK, CDR2 SYGVNS. With 2 bases clipped from V and 5 bases from J, the junction kept 9 bases outside the gene matches. This CDR3 region has 15 residues.

The V gene is TRBV6-6, the J gene TRBJ1-1, with 8 bases matching TRBD1. Looked up from germline, CDR1 is MNHNY and CDR2 is SVGAGI (reference sequence). The V segment lost 6 bases and the J segment 4 bases; nucleotides outside the gene matches: 7. CDR3 length: 14 amino acids. This CDR3 is CASRPDRVATEAFF. The CDR3 DNA is TGTGCCAGCAGACCGGACAGGGTGGCCACTGAAGCTTTCTTT.